This entry concerns a single T cell receptor (beta chain). Its target is unknown. This CDR3 is missing its conserved last phenylalanine or tryptophan, likely due to a read error. The sample comes from a study of response to subunit inactivated influenza vaccine. Study observations and caveats: Authors suggested each seasonal influenza vaccination recruits few new T cells.

TCRdb re-analysed the RT-PCR reads in MiXCR, keeping a single row per CDR3 protein. The sample carries about 310,000 distinct CDR3 sequences, about 20% recorded once. The sample here was PBMCs from blood, taken around 22 months after vaccination. The source is a man between 50 and 75 years old who received an inactivated influenza vaccine.

The CDR3 region has the DNA TGTGCCAGCAGCCAACTACAGTCCCCGGAGACCCAGTACTTA. Protein: CASSQLQSPETQYL. The chain combines TRBV7-9 with TRBJ2-5, with no clear D. CDR3 length: 14 residues. The V end lost 5 bases, the J end lost 5 bases, and 15 bases lay between the germline ends. The germline V gene has CDR1 SEHNR and CDR2 FQNEAQ (reference sequence).